This T cell receptor beta chain was sequenced in a study of blood T cell repertoires in COVID-19. The overall study: Sites in the United States, Italy and Spain provided acute and convalescent COVID-19 samples.

V lost 7 bases and J 7 bases, leaving 13 bases between the germline ends. This CDR3 has 12 amino acids. Profiled with immunoSEQ multiplex PCR; TCRdb holds only in-frame clones, not every one. In the table there are roughly 200,000 clones, approximately 86% of which are singletons. The sample was PBMCs or T cells enriched from blood (not recorded which). The clonotype was recovered from a woman in her thirties who had been exposed to COVID-19. This chain joins TRBV12-3 or TRBV12-4 and TRBJ1-2; no clear D. The CDR3 spells CASTNRVGGYTF. The CDR3, as DNA: TGTGCCAGCACCAATCGGGTTGGTGGCTACACCTTC.